This T cell receptor beta chain originates from a study of blood T cell repertoires in COVID-19. The protocol was immunoSEQ multiplex PCR, while the TCRdb copy is restricted to in-frame clones and leaves out a portion. The sample consists of 170,000 or so clones, roughly 85% of them appearing once. The sample taken for sequencing was peripheral blood. The sequence was collected from a woman in her 70s with acute or convalescent COVID-19.

CDR3 amino acids: CASSSVNNYGYTF. DNA of the CDR3: TGTGCCAGCAGTTCGGTAAATAACTATGGCTACACCTTC. The chain couples TRBV6-5 to TRBJ1-2, with D uncertain. V dropped 4 bases and J dropped 1 base, with 7 bases sitting between them. The germline V gene encodes CDR1 MNHEY and CDR2 SVGAGI. The CDR3 is 13 amino acids.